The sample holds many counts of the clone carrying this TCR beta chain. Its antigen is undetermined. Germline V gives CDR1 SQVTM, CDR2 ANQGSEA. The length of the CDR3 is 14 residues. The ends were cut back, 1 base at V and 0 bases at J, with 8 bases in the middle. TCRdb itself ran the reads through MiXCR, one entry per CDR3 protein. Of about 210,000 distinct CDR3 sequences in the sample, approximately 7% were seen once. The data belong to a study of T cell repertoires in cytomegalovirus infection. Study in general: It was the public TCR beta signatures that indicated both CMV infection and matching HLA type.

Study-wide points: Across the ex vivo response, the dominant clonotypes were HLA-C-restricted CMV-specific TCR beta clonotypes. Carriers of CMV plus the relevant HLA were identified by cumulative public TCR beta family frequency.

V usage is TRBV29-1 and J usage is TRBJ2-3; the D gene is possibly TRBD1 (6 bases). The sequence came from a human donor in good health (CMV status not recorded). Some clones in this sample may be carry-over from other donors' samples. The sample comprised PBMCs. This CDR3 reads CSVEGGRSTDTQYF. In DNA, the CDR3 is TGCAGCGTTGAAGGGGGGCGTAGCACAGATACGCAGTATTTT.